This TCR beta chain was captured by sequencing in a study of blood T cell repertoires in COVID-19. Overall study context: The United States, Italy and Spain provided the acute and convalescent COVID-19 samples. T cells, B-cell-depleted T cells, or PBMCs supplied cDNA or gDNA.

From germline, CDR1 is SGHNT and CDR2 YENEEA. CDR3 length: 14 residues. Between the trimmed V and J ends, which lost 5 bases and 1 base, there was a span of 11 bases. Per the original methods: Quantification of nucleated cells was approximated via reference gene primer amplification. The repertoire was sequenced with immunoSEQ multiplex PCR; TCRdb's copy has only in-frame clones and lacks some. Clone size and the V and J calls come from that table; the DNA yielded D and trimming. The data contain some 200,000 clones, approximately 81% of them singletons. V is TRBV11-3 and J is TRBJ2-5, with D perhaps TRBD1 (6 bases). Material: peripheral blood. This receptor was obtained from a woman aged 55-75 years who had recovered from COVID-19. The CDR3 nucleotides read TGTGCCAGCAGCCGGATGGGGGCCCAAGAGACCCAGTACTTC. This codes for CASSRMGAQETQYF.